This T cell receptor (beta chain) was sequenced for a study of T cells after somatic rescue of genetic block. The repertoire was sequenced with immunoSEQ multiplex PCR; TCRdb's copy has only in-frame clones and lacks some. The sample has about 110,000 clones; under 95% are singletons. Trimming took 4 bases from V and 5 from J, leaving 18 bases between them. The CDR3 sequence is 15 residues long. Germline CDR1 SGHDT, CDR2 YYEEEE. Sequences were obtained from peripheral blood mononuclear cells (PBMCs). This sequence was found in a young woman. This chain links TRBV5-6 with TRBJ2-5; D could derive from TRBD1 or TRBD2 (7 bases each). CDR3 protein: CASSLGQVGGETQYF. The CDR3 bases are TGTGCCAGCAGCCTTGGACAGGTGGGAGGGGAGACCCAGTACTTC. Drawing the rest from reference TRBV5-6 and TRBJ2-5, the complete variable domain is DAGVTQSPTHLIKTRGQQVTLRCSPKSGHDTVSWYQQALGQGPQFIFQYYEEEERQRGNFPDRFSGHQFPNYSSELNVNALLLGDSALYLCASSLGQVGGETQYFGPGTRLLVL.